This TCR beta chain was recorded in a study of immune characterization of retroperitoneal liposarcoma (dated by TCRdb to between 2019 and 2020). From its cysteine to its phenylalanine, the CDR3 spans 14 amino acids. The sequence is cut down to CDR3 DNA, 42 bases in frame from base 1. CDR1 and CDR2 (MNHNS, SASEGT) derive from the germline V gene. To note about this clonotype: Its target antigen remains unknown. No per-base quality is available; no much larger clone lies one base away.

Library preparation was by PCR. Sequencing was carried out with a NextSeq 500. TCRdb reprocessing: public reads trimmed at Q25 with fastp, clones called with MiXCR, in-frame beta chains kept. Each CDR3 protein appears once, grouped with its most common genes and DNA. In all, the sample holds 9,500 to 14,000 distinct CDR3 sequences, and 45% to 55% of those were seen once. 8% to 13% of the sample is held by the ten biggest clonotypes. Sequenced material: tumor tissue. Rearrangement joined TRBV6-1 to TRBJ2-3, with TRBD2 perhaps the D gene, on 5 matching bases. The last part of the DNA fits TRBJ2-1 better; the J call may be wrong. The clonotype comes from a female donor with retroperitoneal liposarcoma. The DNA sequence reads TGTGCCAGCAGCCCTCGTGGAGGTTTCCACGAGCAGTTCTTC. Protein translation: CASSPRGGFHEQFF.